This TCR beta chain was recovered during a study of T cell responses to AZD1222 COVID-19 vaccine (dated by TCRdb to about 2021). Background for the entire study: TCR sequencing was performed for 233 trial participants, of whom roughly 200 were given two doses of AZD1222 and approximately 25 were given two doses of MenACWY control vaccine. Trial participants were enrolled into age subgroups of 18-55, 56-69 and 70-plus years, which contained roughly 140, 27 and 60 TCR-sequenced participants, respectively. The research as a whole found: Conclusions about previously exposed vaccinees were limited because only a handful of AZD1222 recipients were SARS-CoV-2 seropositive at baseline. Participants were mostly white British and included more females than males, and it was suggested by the authors that clonal diversity may have been underestimated. Nearly half of unique spike-specific TCRs reportedly recognized epitopes outside regions mutated in the B.1.351 and B.1.1.7 variants. In the small 56-69-year group, the increase in depth fell short of significance, most likely because of low power. No day 14 peak-response samples were available, so repertoires were characterized only after the peak T cell response. A significant rise in spike-specific TCR breadth and depth was observed after two AZD1222 doses relative to day 0 and relative to MenACWY recipients. The vaccine-associated CD4 TCRs covered the entire spike protein, and the dominant responses fell in regions 160-218 and 743-854.

As for this clone: The antigen it recognizes is unknown. Base qualities are not provided; no much larger clone lies one nucleotide away.

Trimming accounts for 4 bases at V and 4 bases at J, while the number of junction bases matched to no gene is 6. The CDR3 runs 14 residues from the cysteine to the phenylalanine. CDR3 DNA only is kept here, 42 bases in frame from base 1. The CDR1 and CDR2 encoded by the germline V gene are LGHNA and YNFKEQ. The intended sense of this specimen's time point label: baseline before first vaccination. Explained via the paper, the treatment or condition label denotes: meningococcal conjugate vaccine given as trial control. Vaccinee samples were obtained from the UK trials COV001 and COV002, which included a single-blind randomized controlled phase 2/3 trial of AZD1222 (ChAdOx1 nCoV-19) in healthy adults. Trial participant PBMC samples were collected at day 0 and day 28 after the second dose for TCRbeta chain sequencing. The CDR3 regions of human TCRbeta chains were analyzed by immunosequencing. As for how the authors treated the data: Repertoire TCRs were checked for matches against a reference library of SARS-CoV-2-specific TCRs that had been generated using the MIRA antigen-specificity platform. Breadth was defined as the fraction of unique TCRs that were SARS-CoV-2-associated. Depth was defined as the fraction of total T cells that were SARS-CoV-2-associated. Using the MIRA data, every spike-specific TCR was mapped to the spike region that the TCR reacted to and assigned to either a CD4 or a CD8 class. Log10-transformed breadth and depth values were compared by one-way ANOVA with Sidak's multiple comparisons tests. TCRdb re-hosts the immuneACCESS table, in-frame sequences only. Its copies lack some clones; in the studies checked, an unresolved V gene accounts for under half of them, and the cause for the rest is not known. The V and J calls and the clone size are those of that table, but D and trimming were determined from the DNA. This sample lists about 150,000 clones; about 90% were detected once. The ten largest clones take up more than 5.5% of the sample.

The sequence joins TRBV4-2 to TRBJ1-2, with 7 middle bases fitting TRBD1. This specimen was peripheral blood, taken on day 0 of MenACWY control vaccination. This receptor was identified in an adult in good health. The bases are TGTGCCAGCAGCCCCGGGACAGAGGGCTATGGCTACACCTTC. This gives the protein CASSPGTEGYGYTF.